This T cell receptor (beta chain) stems from a study of blood T cell repertoires in COVID-19. The data were produced by immunoSEQ multiplex PCR, yet TCRdb's version contains in-frame clones alone and is incomplete. Of 150,000 to 200,000 clones listed, approximately 81% are singletons. The germline V gene encodes CDR1 SGDLS and CDR2 YYNGEE. The CDR3 runs to 16 residues. Trimming removed 0 bases from V and 8 bases from J; junction bases left unmatched: 9. The chain employs TRBV9 and TRBJ2-1; 9 nucleotides align to TRBD2. This receptor was taken from a woman in her 40s with acute COVID-19. Sequencing used PBMCs or T cells enriched from blood (not recorded which). The CDR3 protein is CASSVVNAGGFYEQFF. The CDR3 nucleotides are TGTGCCAGCAGCGTAGTTAATGCGGGAGGGTTTTATGAGCAGTTCTTC.